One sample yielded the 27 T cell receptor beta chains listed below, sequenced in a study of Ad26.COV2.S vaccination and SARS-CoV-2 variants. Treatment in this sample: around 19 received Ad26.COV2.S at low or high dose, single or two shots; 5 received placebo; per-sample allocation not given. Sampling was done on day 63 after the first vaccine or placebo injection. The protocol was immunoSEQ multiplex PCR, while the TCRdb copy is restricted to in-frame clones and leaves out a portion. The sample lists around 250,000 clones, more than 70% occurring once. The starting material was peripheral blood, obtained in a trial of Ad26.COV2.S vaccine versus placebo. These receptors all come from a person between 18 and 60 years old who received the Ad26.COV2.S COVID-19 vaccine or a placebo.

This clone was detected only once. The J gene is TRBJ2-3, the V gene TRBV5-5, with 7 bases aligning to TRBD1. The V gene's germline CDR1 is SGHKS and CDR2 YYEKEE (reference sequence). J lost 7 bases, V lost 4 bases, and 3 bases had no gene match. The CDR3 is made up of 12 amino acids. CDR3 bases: TGTGCCAGCAGCACGACAGGGAATACGCAGTATTTT. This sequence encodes CASSTTGNTQYF. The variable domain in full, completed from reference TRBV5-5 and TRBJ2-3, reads DAGVTQSPTHLIKTRGQQVTLRCSPISGHKSVSWYQQVLGQGPQFIFQYYEKEERGRGNFPDRFSARQFPNYSSELNVNALLLGDSALYLCASSTTGNTQYFGPGTRLTVL.

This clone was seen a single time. In nucleotides, the CDR3 is TGTGCCAGCAGTCAACGGGACAGGGGGCCCGGGGCCAACGTCCTGACTTTC. Residues: CASSQRDRGPGANVLTF. The chain has TRBV27 and TRBJ2-6, with 12 bases that match TRBD1. V lost 5 bases and J lost 4; bases outside the gene matches: 6. The length of the CDR3 is 17 residues. CDR1 MNHEY and CDR2 SMNVEV come from the germline V gene (reference sequence). Full variable domain (remainder filled in from reference TRBV27 and TRBJ2-6): EAQVTQNPRYLITVTGKKLTVTCSQNMNHEYMSWYRQDPGLGLRQIYYSMNVEVTDKGDVPEGYKVSRKEKRNFPLILESPSPNQTSLYFCASSQRDRGPGANVLTFGAGSRLTVL.

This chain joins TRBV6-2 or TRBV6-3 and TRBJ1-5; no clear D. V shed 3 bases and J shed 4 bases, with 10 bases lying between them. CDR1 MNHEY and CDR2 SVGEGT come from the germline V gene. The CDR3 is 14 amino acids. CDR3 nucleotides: TGTGCCAGCAGTTATGGGTCAGTGAATCAGCCCCAGCATTTT. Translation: CASSYGSVNQPQHF.

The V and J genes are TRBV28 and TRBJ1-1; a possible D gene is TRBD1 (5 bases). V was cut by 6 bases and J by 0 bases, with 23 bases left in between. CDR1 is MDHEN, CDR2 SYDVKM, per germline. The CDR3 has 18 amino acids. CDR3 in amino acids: CASSNYAGLRGVNTEAFF. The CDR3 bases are TGTGCCAGCAGCAACTACGCGGGGTTGAGGGGTGTGAACACTGAAGCTTTCTTT. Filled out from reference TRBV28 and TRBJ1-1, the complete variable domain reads DVKVTQSSRYLVKRTGEKVFLECVQDMDHENMFWYRQDPGLGLRLIYFSYDVKMKEKGDIPEGYSVSREKKERFSLILESASTNQTSMYLCASSNYAGLRGVNTEAFFGQGTRLTVV.

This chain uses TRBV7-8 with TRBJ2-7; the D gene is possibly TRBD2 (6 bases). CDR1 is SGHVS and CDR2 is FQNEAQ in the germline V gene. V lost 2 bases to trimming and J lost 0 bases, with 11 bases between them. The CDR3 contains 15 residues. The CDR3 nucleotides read TGTGCCAGCAGCTTACAGGCTAGCGCCTCCTACGAGCAGTACTTC. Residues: CASSLQASASYEQYF. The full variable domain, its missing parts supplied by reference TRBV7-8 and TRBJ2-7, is GAGVSQSPRYKVAKRGQDVALRCDPISGHVSLFWYQQALGQGPEFLTYFQNEAQLDKSGLPSDRFFAERPEGSVSTLKIQRTQQEDSAVYLCASSLQASASYEQYFGPGTRLTVT.

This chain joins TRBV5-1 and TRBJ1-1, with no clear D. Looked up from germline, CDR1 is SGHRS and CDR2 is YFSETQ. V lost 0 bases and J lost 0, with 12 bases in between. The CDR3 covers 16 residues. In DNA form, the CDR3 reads TGCGCCAGCAGCTTGGCCAGGAGGCCTATGAACACTGAAGCTTTCTTT. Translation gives CASSLARRPMNTEAFF.

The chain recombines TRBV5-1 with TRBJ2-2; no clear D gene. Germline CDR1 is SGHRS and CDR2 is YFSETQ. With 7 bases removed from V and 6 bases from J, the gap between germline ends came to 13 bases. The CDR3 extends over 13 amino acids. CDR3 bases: TGCGCCAGCCATGAGCCCCAAGCCGGGGAGCTGTTTTTT. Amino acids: CASHEPQAGELFF.

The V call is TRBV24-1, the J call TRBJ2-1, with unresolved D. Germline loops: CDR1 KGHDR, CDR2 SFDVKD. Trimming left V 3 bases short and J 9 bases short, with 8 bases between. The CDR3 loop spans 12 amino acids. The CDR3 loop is CATSDGRFEQFF. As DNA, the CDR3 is TGTGCCACCAGTGATGGAAGGTTTGAGCAGTTCTTC.

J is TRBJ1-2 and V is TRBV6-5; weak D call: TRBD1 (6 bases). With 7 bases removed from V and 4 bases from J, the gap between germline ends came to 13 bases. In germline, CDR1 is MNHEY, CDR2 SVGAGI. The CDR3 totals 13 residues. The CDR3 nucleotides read TGTGCCAGCACGGGGGGCGGCTCCTATGGCTACACCTTC. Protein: CASTGGGSYGYTF.

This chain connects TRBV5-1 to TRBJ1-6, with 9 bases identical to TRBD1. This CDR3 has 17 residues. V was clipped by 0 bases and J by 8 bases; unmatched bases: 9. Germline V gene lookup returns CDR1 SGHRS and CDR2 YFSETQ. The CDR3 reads CASSLEVGTGFDSPLHF. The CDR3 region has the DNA TGCGCCAGCAGCTTGGAGGTTGGGACAGGGTTTGATTCACCCCTCCACTTT.

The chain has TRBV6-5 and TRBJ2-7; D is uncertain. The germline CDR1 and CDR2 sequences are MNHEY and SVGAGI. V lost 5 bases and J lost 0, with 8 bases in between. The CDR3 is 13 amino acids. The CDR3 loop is CASSTLFSYEQYF. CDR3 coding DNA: TGTGCCAGCAGTACACTATTCTCCTACGAGCAGTACTTC.

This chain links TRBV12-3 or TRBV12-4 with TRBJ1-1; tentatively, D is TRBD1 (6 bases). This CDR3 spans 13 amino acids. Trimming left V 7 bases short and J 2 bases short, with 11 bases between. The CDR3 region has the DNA TGTGCCAGCAAAGGACAGCTTAACACTGAAGCTTTCTTT. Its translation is CASKGQLNTEAFF.

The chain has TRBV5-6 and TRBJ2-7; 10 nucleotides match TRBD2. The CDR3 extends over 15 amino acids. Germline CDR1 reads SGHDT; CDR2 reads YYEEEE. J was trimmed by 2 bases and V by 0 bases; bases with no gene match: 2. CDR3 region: CASSLELAGAYEQYF. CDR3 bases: TGTGCCAGCAGCTTGGAGCTAGCGGGGGCCTACGAGCAGTACTTC.

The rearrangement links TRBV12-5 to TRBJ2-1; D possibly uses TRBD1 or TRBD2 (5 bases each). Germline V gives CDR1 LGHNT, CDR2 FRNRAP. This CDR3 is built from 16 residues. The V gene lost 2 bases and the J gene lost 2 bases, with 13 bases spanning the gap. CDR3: CASGLYVGRTYNEQFF. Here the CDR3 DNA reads TGTGCTAGTGGTTTGTATGTGGGACGAACCTACAATGAGCAGTTCTTC. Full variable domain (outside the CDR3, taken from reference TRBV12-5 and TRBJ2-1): DARVTQTPRHKVTEMGQEVTMRCQPILGHNTVFWYRQTMMQGLELLAYFRNRAPLDDSGMPKDRFSAEMPDATLATLKIQPSEPRDSAVYFCASGLYVGRTYNEQFFGPGTRLTVL.

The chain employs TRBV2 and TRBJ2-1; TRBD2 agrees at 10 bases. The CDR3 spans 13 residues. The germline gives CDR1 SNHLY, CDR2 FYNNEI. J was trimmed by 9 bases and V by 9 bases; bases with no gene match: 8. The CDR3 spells CASGLAVYGEQFF. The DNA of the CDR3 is TGTGCCAGTGGACTAGCGGTTTATGGTGAGCAGTTCTTC. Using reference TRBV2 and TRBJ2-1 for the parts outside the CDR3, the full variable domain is EPEVTQTPSHQVTQMGQEVILRCVPISNHLYFYWYRQILGQKVEFLVSFYNNEISEKSEIFDDQFSVERPDGSNFTLKIRSTKLEDSAMYFCASGLAVYGEQFFGPGTRLTVL.

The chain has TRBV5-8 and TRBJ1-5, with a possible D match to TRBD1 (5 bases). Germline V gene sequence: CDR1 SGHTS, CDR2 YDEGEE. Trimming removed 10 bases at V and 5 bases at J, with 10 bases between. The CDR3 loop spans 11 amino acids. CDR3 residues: CAGGGDQPQHF. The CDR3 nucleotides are TGTGCCGGCGGGGGGGATCAGCCCCAGCATTTT.

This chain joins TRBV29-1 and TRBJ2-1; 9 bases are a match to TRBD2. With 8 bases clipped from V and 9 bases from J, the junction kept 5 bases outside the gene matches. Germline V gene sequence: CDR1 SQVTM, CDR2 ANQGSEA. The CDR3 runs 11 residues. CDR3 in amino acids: CSQTAGGEQFF. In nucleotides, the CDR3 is TGCAGCCAAACAGCGGGAGGTGAGCAGTTCTTC.

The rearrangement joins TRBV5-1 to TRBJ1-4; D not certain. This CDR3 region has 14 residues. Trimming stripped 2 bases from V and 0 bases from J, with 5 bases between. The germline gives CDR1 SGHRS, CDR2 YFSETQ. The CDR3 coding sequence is TGCGCCAGCAGCTTAGACGCAACTAATGAAAAACTGTTTTTT. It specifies CASSLDATNEKLFF.

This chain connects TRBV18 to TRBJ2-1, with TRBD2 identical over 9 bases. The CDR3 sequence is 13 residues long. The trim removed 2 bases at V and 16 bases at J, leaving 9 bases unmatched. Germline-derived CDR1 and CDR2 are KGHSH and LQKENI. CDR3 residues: CASSPGLAGRVFF. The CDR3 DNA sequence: TGTGCCAGCTCACCAGGGCTAGCGGGAAGAGTCTTCTTC.

The CDR3 coding sequence is TGTGCCAGCAGCGTAGGGGACGGAGCCTCCTACGAGCAGTACTTC. Residues: CASSVGDGASYEQYF. The rearrangement links TRBV9 to TRBJ2-7, with D perhaps assigned TRBD1 or TRBD2 (5 bases each). The CDR3 extends over 15 amino acids. The V and J ends lost 0 bases and 0 bases respectively, with 10 bases between them. Germline V CDR1 and CDR2: SGDLS, YYNGEE.

For the CDR3, the DNA is TGTGCCAGCAGCGCGGGACTAGGTGACTACGAGCAGTACTTC. It specifies CASSAGLGDYEQYF. V is TRBV5-6 and J is TRBJ2-7, with 8 bases identical to TRBD2. From germline, CDR1 is SGHDT and CDR2 YYEEEE. The CDR3 covers 14 residues. The ends lost 4 bases at V and 3 bases at J; junction bases unmatched: 6. The entire variable domain, with the rest obtained from reference TRBV5-6 and TRBJ2-7, is as follows: DAGVTQSPTHLIKTRGQQVTLRCSPKSGHDTVSWYQQALGQGPQFIFQYYEEEERQRGNFPDRFSGHQFPNYSSELNVNALLLGDSALYLCASSAGLGDYEQYFGPGTRLTVT.

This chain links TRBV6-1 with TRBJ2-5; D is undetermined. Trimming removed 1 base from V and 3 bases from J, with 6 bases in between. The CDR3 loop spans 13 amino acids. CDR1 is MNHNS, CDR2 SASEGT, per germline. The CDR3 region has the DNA TGTGCCAGCAGTGAAGGGACCAAAGAGACCCAGTACTTC. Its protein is CASSEGTKETQYF.

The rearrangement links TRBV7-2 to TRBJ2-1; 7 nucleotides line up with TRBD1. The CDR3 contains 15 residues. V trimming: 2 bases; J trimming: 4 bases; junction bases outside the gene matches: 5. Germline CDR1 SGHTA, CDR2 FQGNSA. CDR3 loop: CASSLSLTGYNEQFF. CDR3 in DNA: TGTGCCAGCAGCTTAAGCCTGACAGGGTACAATGAGCAGTTCTTC.

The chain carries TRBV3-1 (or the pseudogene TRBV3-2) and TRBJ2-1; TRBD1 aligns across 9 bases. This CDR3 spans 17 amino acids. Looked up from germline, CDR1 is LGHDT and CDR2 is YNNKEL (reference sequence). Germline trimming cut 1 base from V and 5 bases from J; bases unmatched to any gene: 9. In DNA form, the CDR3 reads TGTGCCAGCAGCCAAGCGGGGACAGGGTGGAACGACAATGAGCAGTTCTTC. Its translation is CASSQAGTGWNDNEQFF.

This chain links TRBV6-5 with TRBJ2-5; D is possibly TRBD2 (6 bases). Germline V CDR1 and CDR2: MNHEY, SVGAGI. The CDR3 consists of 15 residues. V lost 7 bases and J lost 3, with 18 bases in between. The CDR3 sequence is CASTLREPREETQYF. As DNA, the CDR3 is TGTGCCAGCACCCTGCGGGAACCGAGGGAAGAGACCCAGTACTTC.

Written as DNA, the CDR3 is TGTGCCAGCTCACCAGGGCTAGCGGCCTACGAGCAGTACTTC. Its translation is CASSPGLAAYEQYF. The V gene is TRBV18, the J gene TRBJ2-7; 7 positions agree with TRBD2. The CDR3 has 14 amino acids. With V trimmed by 2 bases and J by 2 bases, 3 bases remained unmatched. CDR1 is KGHSH and CDR2 is LQKENI in the germline V gene.

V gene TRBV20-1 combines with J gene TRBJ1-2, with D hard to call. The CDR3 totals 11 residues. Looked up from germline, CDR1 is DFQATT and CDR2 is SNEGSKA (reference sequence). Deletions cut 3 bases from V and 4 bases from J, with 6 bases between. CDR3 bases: TGCAGTGCTAGCGAACTCTATGGCTACACCTTC. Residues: CSASELYGYTF.